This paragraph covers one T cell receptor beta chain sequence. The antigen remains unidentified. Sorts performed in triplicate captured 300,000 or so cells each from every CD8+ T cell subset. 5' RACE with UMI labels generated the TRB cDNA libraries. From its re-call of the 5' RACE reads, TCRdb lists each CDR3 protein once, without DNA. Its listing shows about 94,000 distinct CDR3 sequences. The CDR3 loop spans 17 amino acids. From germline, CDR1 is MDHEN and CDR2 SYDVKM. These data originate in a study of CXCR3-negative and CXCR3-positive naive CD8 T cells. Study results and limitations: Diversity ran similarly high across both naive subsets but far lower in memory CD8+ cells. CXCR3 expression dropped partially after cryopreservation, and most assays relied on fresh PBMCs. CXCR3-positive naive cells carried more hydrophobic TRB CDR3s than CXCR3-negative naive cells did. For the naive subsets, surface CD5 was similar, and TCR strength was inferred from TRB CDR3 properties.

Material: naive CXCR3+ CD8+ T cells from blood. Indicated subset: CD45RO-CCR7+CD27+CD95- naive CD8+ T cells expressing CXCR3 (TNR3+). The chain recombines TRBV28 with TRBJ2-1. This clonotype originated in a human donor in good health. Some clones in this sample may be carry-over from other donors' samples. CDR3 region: CASTVMVDVGKYNEQFF. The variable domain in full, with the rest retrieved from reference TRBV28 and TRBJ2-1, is DVKVTQSSRYLVKRTGEKVFLECVQDMDHENMFWYRQDPGLGLRLIYFSYDVKMKEKGDIPEGYSVSREKKERFSLILESASTNQTSMYLCASTVMVDVGKYNEQFFGPGTRLTVL.